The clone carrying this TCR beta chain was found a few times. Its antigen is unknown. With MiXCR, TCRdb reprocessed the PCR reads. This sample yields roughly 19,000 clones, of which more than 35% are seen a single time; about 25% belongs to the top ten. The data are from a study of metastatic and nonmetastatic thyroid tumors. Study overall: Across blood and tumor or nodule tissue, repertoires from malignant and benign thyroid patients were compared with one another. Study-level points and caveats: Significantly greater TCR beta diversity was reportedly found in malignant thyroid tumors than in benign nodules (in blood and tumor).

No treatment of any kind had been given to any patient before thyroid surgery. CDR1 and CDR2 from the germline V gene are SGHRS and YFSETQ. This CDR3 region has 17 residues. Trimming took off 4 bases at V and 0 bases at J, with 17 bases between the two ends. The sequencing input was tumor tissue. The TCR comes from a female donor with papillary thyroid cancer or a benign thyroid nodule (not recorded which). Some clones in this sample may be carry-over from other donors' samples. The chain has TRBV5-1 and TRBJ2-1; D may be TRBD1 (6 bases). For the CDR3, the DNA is TGCGCCAGCAGCACCTTCCGGGACATTAGCTCCTACAATGAGCAGTTCTTC. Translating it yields CASSTFRDISSYNEQFF. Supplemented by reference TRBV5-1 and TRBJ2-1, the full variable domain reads KAGVTQTPRYLIKTRGQQVTLSCSPISGHRSVSWYQQTPGQGLQFLFEYFSETQRNKGNFPGRFSGRQFSNSRSEMNVSTLELGDSALYLCASSTFRDISSYNEQFFGPGTRLTVL.